This TCR beta chain was found in a study of post-analysis software for immune sequencing data. Study observations and caveats: Included in a set of about five TRBV segments more frequent in patients than controls were TRBV5-6, TRBV5-1 and TRBV20-1.

The CDR3 contains 15 residues. The V gene's germline CDR1 is DFQATT and CDR2 SNEGSKA (reference sequence). The V segment lost 5 bases and the J segment 2 bases; nucleotides outside the gene matches: 4. This clonotype was observed a handful of times. Its antigen is not identified. Presence of unique molecular identifiers characterized the TCR beta cDNA libraries. TCRdb re-analysed the PCR reads in MiXCR, keeping a single row per CDR3 protein. The top ten clones hold about 4.8% of a sample with about 820,000 distinct CDR3 sequences, around 53% of them seen once. The rearrangement joins TRBV20-1 to TRBJ2-3; 13 nucleotides line up with TRBD2. This sequence originates from a girl aged 5 to 17 with multiple sclerosis. The sample consisted of blood. DNA for the CDR3: TGCAGTGCTTCCGGACTAGCGGGGGACACAGATACGCAGTATTTT. This encodes CSASGLAGDTDTQYF.